Detailed here is one TCR beta chain. The antigen is not known. Some clones are missing from TCRdb's copy, which holds only in-frame ones; the method was immunoSEQ multiplex PCR. Among roughly 150,000 clones, roughly 91% were seen once, and the ten largest hold approximately 5.4%. The data belong to a study of T cell responses to AZD1222 COVID-19 vaccine. General observations from the study: Mapped onto spike, vaccine-associated CD4 TCRs spanned it and were dominant at 160-218 and 743-854. Among AZD1222 vaccinees, only 5 to 7 were seropositive at baseline. It was only after the peak T cell response that any repertoires were sampled. Donors, mostly white British, included more females; clonal diversity was possibly underestimated.

Trimming stripped 9 bases from V and 3 bases from J, with 23 bases between. CDR1 MNHNY and CDR2 SVGAGI come from the germline V gene (reference sequence). The CDR3 totals 16 residues. The V call is TRBV6-6, the J call TRBJ1-2; D remains unclear. This specimen consisted of peripheral blood, obtained on day 0 of AZD1222 vaccination. The clonotype originates from an adult in good health. CDR3 amino acids: CASSTSPVSSDYGYTF. The CDR3 nucleotides are TGTGCCAGTTCGACATCCCCGGTCAGCTCCGACTATGGCTACACCTTC.